Listed below are T cell receptor beta chains from one sample, sequenced in a study of CD8+ T cells in alopecia areata. TCRdb's table, derived via immunoSEQ multiplex PCR, lists solely in-frame clones and lacks some. Of over 85,000 clones detected, more than 55% appear once; the ten largest clones hold roughly a sixth. The source was CD8+ T cells sorted from blood, collected at week 4, from a patient treated with tofacitinib. The receptors shown here come from a human donor with alopecia areata. CDR3s include the opening cysteine and the closing phenylalanine or tryptophan. Fields, in order: J gene, clone size, D gene, V gene, CDR3 DNA, CDR3 protein. D genes are given only for firm matches. Rows may omit the clone size; those that give it use once, few, many or a size class.

TRBJ1-1,.,.,TRBV7-9,TGTGCCAGCAGCCCTCAGATCACTGAAGCTTTCTTT,CASSPQITEAFF
TRBJ2-1,.,TRBD2,TRBV4-1,TGCGCCAGCAGCCAAGGGACTAGCGGGGGAAGCACCTACAATGAGCAGTTCTTC,CASSQGTSGGSTYNEQFF
TRBJ2-3,few,TRBD1,TRBV29-1,TGCAGCGTCGACACAGGGGTTATCGCTAGCACAGATACGCAGTATTTT,CSVDTGVIASTDTQYF
TRBJ1-2,few,.,TRBV7-8,TGTGCCAGCAGCTTAGCGTGGCTCACGTCCAGTGGCTATGGCTACACCTTC,CASSLAWLTSSGYGYTF
TRBJ1-2,.,.,TRBV4-3,TGCGCCAGCAGCCAAAAACAAGCGAATGGCTACACCTTC,CASSQKQANGYTF
TRBJ2-6,few,.,TRBV15,TGTGCCACCAGCAGTCCCCGACAGGATCCGGCCAACGTCCTGACTTTC,CATSSPRQDPANVLTF
TRBJ2-1,few,TRBD2,TRBV29-1,TGCAGCGTGCCTAGCGGGGCCTCCTACAATGAGCAGTTCTTC,CSVPSGASYNEQFF
TRBJ2-3,few,TRBD1,TRBV4-1,TGCGCCAGCAGCCCCGAACGGTGGGGACAGGGGGCCGTAGATACGCAGTATTTT,CASSPERWGQGAVDTQYF
TRBJ1-2,.,.,TRBV4-3,TGCGCCAGCAGCCAAGATCGGGGACAAGGCTATGGCTACACCTTC,CASSQDRGQGYGYTF
TRBJ1-2,once,.,TRBV5-4,TGTGCCAGCAGCCCCGGCTGGGGAGAGGGCTACACCTTC,CASSPGWGEGYTF
TRBJ1-1,.,.,TRBV4-1,TGCGCCAGCAGCCAAGTTCCCAGAACGGCTGAAGCTTTCTTT,CASSQVPRTAEAFF
TRBJ2-7,.,TRBD2,TRBV5-1,TGCGCCAGCAGCATGACTAGCGTAAGCTCCTACGAGCAGTACTTC,CASSMTSVSSYEQYF
TRBJ2-5,.,TRBD2,TRBV4-1,TGCGCCAGCAGCCTCCTGGGACTAGCGGGAGGGCCGGGAGAGACCCAGTACTTC,CASSLLGLAGGPGETQYF
TRBJ1-2,few,TRBD1,TRBV2,TGTGCCAGCACCTCCTCCTCCGGGACAGGGGATGGCTACACCTTC,CASTSSSGTGDGYTF
TRBJ1-4,.,.,TRBV30,TGTGCCTGGAGTCCAGTAGCAACTAATGAAAAACTGTTTTTT,CAWSPVATNEKLFF
TRBJ1-2,.,.,TRBV11-2,TGTGCCAGCTTCCGCGGAGGGGATGGCTACACCTTC,CASFRGGDGYTF
TRBJ1-2,.,.,TRBV6-5,TGTGCCAGCAGTTACTCGGCAGGGAACTATGGCTACACCTTC,CASSYSAGNYGYTF